This TCR beta chain was profiled in a study of identical twins. Regarding this clonotype: What it binds is not known.

Via MiXCR, TCRdb re-called the 5' RACE reads, giving one row per CDR3 protein. The sample has approximately 210,000 distinct CDR3 sequences; approximately 15% are singletons. This CDR3 has 15 amino acids. V lost 4 bases to trimming and J lost 8 bases; unmatched junction nucleotides: 9. In germline, CDR1 is SGHDT, CDR2 YYEEEE. The study, taken as a whole, reports: These conclusions were based on statistical analysis (cross-sectional, not following the same donors).

These data were also filed under a second study, of T cells expressing NK-cell markers.

Sample: CD8+ T cells sorted from blood. The V call is TRBV5-6, the J call TRBJ2-1; 10 bases agree with TRBD2. This receptor was obtained from a woman aged 18-29 years in good health. CDR3 residues: CASSPSGSMLDEQFF. CDR3 sequence (DNA): TGTGCCAGCAGCCCTAGCGGGAGTATGTTGGATGAGCAGTTCTTC.